This T cell receptor beta chain was obtained from a study of blood T cell repertoires in COVID-19. Study-wide background: COVID-19 samples from acute and convalescent phases originated in the United States, Italy and Spain. The cDNA or gDNA used as material had been derived from T cells, B-cell-depleted T cells, or PBMCs.

In the authors' workflow: Amplifying reference gene primers gave estimates of nucleated cell counts. Only in-frame clones appear in the TCRdb table, and some are missing; sequencing was by immunoSEQ multiplex PCR. Clonal size and the V and J genes are those of that table, whereas D and trimming came from the DNA. The sample has 150,000 to 200,000 clones, roughly three quarters seen once; the top ten hold 8.5% to 10%. The germline CDR1 and CDR2 sequences are LGHNA and YSLEER. The V segment lost 0 bases and the J segment 13 bases; nucleotides outside the gene matches: 9. CDR3 length: 14 amino acids. The rearrangement uses TRBV4-3 and TRBJ2-3; 8 bases line up with TRBD1. The sequencing sample was made of peripheral blood. This receptor was obtained from a woman between 50 and 59 years old with active or convalescent COVID-19. CDR3: CASSQDRNRGDEYF. The DNA of the CDR3 is TGCGCCAGCAGCCAAGATCGAAACAGGGGGGATGAGTATTTT.